These 28 T cell receptor beta chains share one sample of origin, sequenced in a study of CD8 T cells in Susac syndrome. Reverse transcription of roughly 0.5 to 1 ug RNA was performed with random hexamers. TCRdb redid the calling of the immunoSEQ multiplex PCR reads with MiXCR, one entry per CDR3 protein. Among roughly 150,000 distinct CDR3 sequences listed, approximately 94% were seen once. Source material: CD4+ T cells from PBMCs. The receptors shown here come from a human donor with multiple sclerosis.

This chain connects TRBV23-1 to TRBJ2-7, with unresolved D. TRBV23-1 carries the ORF label, with uncertain function. V lost 0 bases, J lost 0 bases, and 9 bases lay in between. The CDR3 has 15 residues. The CDR3 region has the DNA TGCGCCAGCAGTCAATCGAGGCTGTCCTCCTACGAGCAGTACTTC. Amino acids: CASSQSRLSSYEQYF.

This chain links TRBV19 with TRBJ1-1; D gene uncertain. This CDR3 spans 11 amino acids. V was shortened by 6 bases and J by 5 bases, with 7 bases between the two germline ends. Germline V lookup: CDR1 LNHDA, CDR2 SQIVND (reference sequence). The CDR3 DNA reads as TGTGCCAGTAGGATGGAGACTGAAGCTTTCTTT. Protein sequence: CASRMETEAFF.

The V and J genes are TRBV20-1 and TRBJ2-7; 7 bases map to TRBD1. The CDR3 contains 14 residues. Germline loops: CDR1 DFQATT, CDR2 SNEGSKA (reference sequence). Trimming cost V 5 bases and J 5 bases; bases outside gene matches: 12. The CDR3 coding sequence is TGCAGTGCTCCGGACAGGACAGGTTACAACGAGCAGTACTTC. Amino acids: CSAPDRTGYNEQYF.

This chain uses TRBV7-8 with TRBJ2-3; D might be TRBD1 (6 bases). Looked up from germline, CDR1 is SGHVS and CDR2 is FQNEAQ. The V end lost 5 bases, the J end lost 5 bases, and 20 bases lay between the germline ends. This CDR3 region has 16 residues. CDR3 region: CASSRHRDTRGDTQYF. The CDR3 DNA reads as TGTGCCAGCAGCCGCCACCGGGACACTCGGGGAGATACGCAGTATTTT.

The genes are TRBV6-5 and TRBJ2-7; possibly TRBD1 for D (5 bases). The CDR3 is made up of 13 amino acids. Trimming removed 7 bases from V and 0 bases from J, with 10 bases in between. Germline V CDR1 and CDR2: MNHEY, SVGAGI. The CDR3 is CASTKGFSYEQYF. The CDR3 nucleotides are TGTGCCAGCACCAAGGGGTTCTCCTACGAGCAGTACTTC.

This chain links TRBV12-3 or TRBV12-4 with TRBJ2-1; 13 bases are shared with TRBD2. The CDR3 length is 15 residues. Trimming removed 7 bases from V and 6 bases from J; junction bases left unmatched: 6. The CDR3: CASTRTSGRGNEQFF. The CDR3 DNA follows: TGTGCCAGCACAAGAACTAGCGGGAGGGGCAATGAGCAGTTCTTC.

This sequence joins TRBV19 and TRBJ2-7; no reliable D call. Germline V gene lookup returns CDR1 LNHDA and CDR2 SQIVND (reference sequence). V lost 5 bases to trimming and J lost 1 base, with 15 bases between them. The CDR3 spans 15 residues. DNA of the CDR3: TGTGCCAGTAGTTCTACTTGGATGGGGTCCTACGAGCAGTACTTC. Its translation is CASSSTWMGSYEQYF.

The chain employs TRBV12-3 or TRBV12-4 and TRBJ2-7, with D hard to call. Trimming stripped 3 bases from V and 4 bases from J, with 13 bases between. This CDR3 spans 14 amino acids. CDR3 residues: CASSFGSLEYEQYF. Here the CDR3 DNA reads TGTGCCAGCAGTTTCGGTTCACTCGAGTACGAGCAGTACTTC.

This chain connects TRBV20-1 to TRBJ2-1; the D is unclear. The V end was cut by 0 bases, the J end by 0 bases, with 6 bases between. The CDR3 totals 14 residues. Germline lookup yields CDR1 DFQATT and CDR2 SNEGSKA (reference sequence). The CDR3 DNA reads TGCAGTGCTAGAGATGCTAGCTCCTACAATGAGCAGTTCTTC. Its protein product is CSARDASSYNEQFF.

This chain uses TRBV9 with TRBJ2-7, with a possible D match to TRBD1 (6 bases). This CDR3 is built from 14 residues. Germline values: CDR1 SGDLS, CDR2 YYNGEE. V lost 4 bases and J lost 0, with 11 bases in between. CDR3 in DNA: TGTGCCAGCAGCACAACAGGGTTCTCCTACGAGCAGTACTTC. This gives the protein CASSTTGFSYEQYF.

The chain carries TRBV28 and TRBJ2-6, with 8 bases identical to TRBD1. V lost 5 bases to trimming and J lost 6 bases; unmatched junction nucleotides: 15. Germline CDR1 is MDHEN and CDR2 is SYDVKM. The CDR3 consists of 18 residues. CDR3 sequence (DNA): TGTGCCAGCAGTCCCCAGGGGCAGGGGGCTATTGAGGCCAACGTCCTGACTTTC. Its translation: CASSPQGQGAIEANVLTF.

The V gene is TRBV5-1, the J gene TRBJ1-5; D remains ambiguous. In germline, CDR1 is SGHRS, CDR2 YFSETQ. The CDR3 length is 13 residues. The V and J ends lost 4 bases and 5 bases respectively, with 10 bases between them. Written as DNA, the CDR3 is TGCGCCAGCAGCCTGGGAGTTGATCAGCCCCAGCATTTT. It codes for CASSLGVDQPQHF.

The J gene is TRBJ2-7, the V gene TRBV19; possible D gene TRBD1, 5 bases. The CDR3 length is 15 residues. Per the germline V gene, CDR1 is LNHDA and CDR2 is SQIVND (reference sequence). V shed 7 bases and J shed 7 bases, with 23 bases lying between them. CDR3 protein: CASTPGQGRNEEQYF. Written as DNA, the CDR3 is TGTGCCAGTACCCCCGGTCAGGGCAGAAATGAGGAGCAGTACTTC.

V usage is TRBV20-1 and J usage is TRBJ2-6; the D is unclear. CDR1 DFQATT and CDR2 SNEGSKA come from the germline V gene (reference sequence). CDR3 length: 14 residues. The V gene lost 3 bases and the J gene lost 2 bases, with 8 bases spanning the gap. The CDR3 coding sequence is TGCAGTGCTAGCTGGCAAACTGGGGCCAACGTCCTGACTTTC. This translates into CSASWQTGANVLTF.

This clonotype was recorded once. The V and J genes are TRBV6-1 and TRBJ2-5; D is possibly TRBD1 (5 bases). CDR1 is MNHNS, CDR2 SASEGT, per germline. V lost 7 bases to trimming and J lost 5 bases, with 5 bases between them. This CDR3 comprises 10 residues. CDR3 residues: CASKGETQYF. The CDR3 nucleotides are TGTGCCAGCAAGGGGGAGACCCAGTACTTC.

CDR3 in DNA: TGTGCCAGCAGTTACGGGGGGGACCGCCGCGGGGGCTACACCTTC. Translating it yields CASSYGGDRRGGYTF. V usage is TRBV6-5 and J usage is TRBJ1-2, with D possibly matching TRBD1 (5 bases). This CDR3 is built from 15 residues. Germline loops: CDR1 MNHEY, CDR2 SVGAGI. Trimming took 2 bases from V and 8 from J, leaving 18 bases between them.

The CDR3 coding sequence is TGCAGCGCCCACTCGGGACAGGGGAATTACGAGCAGTACTTC. Translation gives CSAHSGQGNYEQYF. The J gene is TRBJ2-7, the V gene TRBV29-1; 10 bases agree with TRBD1. Germline V gene data show CDR1 as SQVTM and CDR2 as ANQGSEA. This CDR3 is built from 14 residues. V was clipped by 7 bases and J by 4 bases; unmatched bases: 10.

Only one count was recorded for this clonotype. The rearrangement joins TRBV3-1 to TRBJ2-7; D gene unclear. CDR1 is LGHDT and CDR2 is YNNKEL in the germline V gene (reference sequence). The CDR3 covers 13 residues. V lost 4 bases, J lost 6 bases, and 13 bases lay in between. The CDR3 DNA is TGTGCCAGCAGCCCCTATGAGGCCGGCGAGCAGTACTTC. This sequence encodes CASSPYEAGEQYF.

This chain connects TRBV14 to TRBJ1-2; D uncertain. CDR1 and CDR2 (germline): SGHDN, FVKESK. V was trimmed by 5 bases and J by 0 bases, leaving 13 bases between them. CDR3 size: 15 residues. The CDR3 sequence is CASSKSGRANYGYTF. The CDR3 region has the DNA TGTGCCAGCAGCAAAAGCGGACGGGCTAACTATGGCTACACCTTC. The variable domain in full, completed from reference TRBV14 and TRBJ1-2, reads EAGVTQFPSHSVIEKGQTVTLRCDPISGHDNLYWYRRVMGKEIKFLLHFVKESKQDESGMPNNRFLAERTGGTYSTLKVQPAELEDSGVYFCASSKSGRANYGYTFGSGTRLTVV.

The rearrangement joins TRBV7-9 to TRBJ1-5, with D possibly being TRBD1 (6 bases). The CDR3 consists of 15 residues. Trimming shortened V by 7 bases and J by 2 bases, and 15 bases separated the two germline ends. Germline V gene sequence: CDR1 SEHNR, CDR2 FQNEAQ (reference sequence). CDR3 loop: CASTSGGAGNQPQHF. The CDR3 coding sequence is TGTGCCAGCACCTCGGGGGGGGCGGGCAATCAGCCCCAGCATTTT. The full variable domain, rest sourced from reference TRBV7-9 and TRBJ1-5, is DTGVSQNPRHKITKRGQNVTFRCDPISEHNRLYWYRQTLGQGPEFLTYFQNEAQLEKSRLLSDRFSAERPKGSFSTLEIQRTEQGDSAMYLCASTSGGAGNQPQHFGDGTRLSIL.

J is TRBJ2-1 and V is TRBV29-1; 8 bases align to TRBD2. Germline V lookup: CDR1 SQVTM, CDR2 ANQGSEA. V lost 4 bases, J lost 15 bases, and 5 bases stayed unmatched. The CDR3 sequence is 10 residues long. The CDR3: CSVAGTSPFF. The CDR3 DNA is TGCAGCGTTGCCGGGACTAGTCCGTTCTTC.

The chain employs TRBV3-1 and TRBJ2-3; possible D gene TRBD2, 5 bases. V lost 0 bases and J lost 2, with 12 bases in between. There are 16 residues in the CDR3. Looked up from germline, CDR1 is LGHDT and CDR2 is YNNKEL (reference sequence). The CDR3: CASSQDPSGYTDTQYF. DNA for the CDR3: TGTGCCAGCAGCCAAGATCCGAGCGGATACACAGATACGCAGTATTTT.

CDR3 DNA sequence: TGTGCCAGCAGTTACCCGGACAGGGCCACTGAAGCTTTCTTT. Protein product: CASSYPDRATEAFF. This chain joins TRBV6-6 and TRBJ1-1; 8 bases fit TRBD1. CDR1 is MNHNY, CDR2 SVGAGI, per germline (reference sequence). V was clipped by 2 bases and J by 4 bases; unmatched bases: 3. This CDR3 is 14 amino acids long.

The chain recombines TRBV15 with TRBJ2-7; tentative D call: TRBD2 (5 bases). CDR3 length: 13 amino acids. The germline V and J ends were trimmed by 3 bases and 3 bases, with 9 bases remaining between them. Germline V gene lookup returns CDR1 LNHNV and CDR2 YYDKDF (reference sequence). The CDR3 DNA follows: TGTGCCACCAGCAGCGGGGATGGCTACGAGCAGTACTTC. It is translated as CATSSGDGYEQYF.

The chain combines TRBV9 with TRBJ2-2; 8 nucleotides agree with TRBD1. The CDR3 is 16 residues long. The V gene end was trimmed by 4 bases and the J gene end by 1 base; junction bases not matched to a gene: 6. Germline values: CDR1 SGDLS, CDR2 YYNGEE. CDR3 DNA: TGTGCCAGCAGCATGGACAGGGCCATGAACACCGGGGAGCTGTTTTTT. Its translation is CASSMDRAMNTGELFF.

The chain carries TRBV7-9 and TRBJ2-7, with D possibly being TRBD2 (5 bases). The CDR3 contains 14 residues. The V and J ends lost 2 bases and 0 bases respectively, with 8 bases between them. Germline V gives CDR1 SEHNR, CDR2 FQNEAQ (reference sequence). As DNA, the CDR3 is TGTGCCAGCAGCTTAAACGGGAACTCCTACGAGCAGTACTTC. It encodes CASSLNGNSYEQYF.

This clonotype was seen once. The chain carries TRBV7-2 and TRBJ2-7, with 8 nucleotides matching TRBD1. V lost 4 bases, J lost 1 base, and 6 bases stayed unmatched. Looked up from germline, CDR1 is SGHTA and CDR2 is FQGNSA. This CDR3 is 15 amino acids long. CDR3 in amino acids: CASSYAGTGSYEQYF. The DNA for the CDR3 is TGTGCCAGCAGCTACGCCGGGACAGGATCCTACGAGCAGTACTTC.

This chain joins TRBV6-2 or TRBV6-3 and TRBJ1-5; D may be TRBD1 (6 bases). V dropped 0 bases and J dropped 6 bases, with 12 bases sitting between them. The CDR3 consists of 15 residues. Germline V CDR1 and CDR2: MNHEY, SVGEGT. CDR3 coding DNA: TGTGCCAGCAGTTACTCGATCATCAGGGGTCAGCCCCAGCATTTT. This translates into CASSYSIIRGQPQHF.